Sequencing of this T cell receptor (beta chain) was carried out in a study of cytomegalovirus exposure and HLA in healthy donors. Overall study findings and caveats: In a later analysis, parvovirus B19, influenza, CMV and Epstein-Barr virus appeared linked to several top co-occurrence clusters. Indistinguishability led to the exclusion of some V segments, TRBV6-2 and TRBV6-3 included.

Trimming removed 9 bases from V and 3 bases from J, with 10 bases in between. The CDR3 is made up of 12 amino acids. The germline V gene has CDR1 SGHNT and CDR2 YYREEE (reference sequence). Amplification used 60 Vbeta primers and 13 Jbeta primers. Some clones are missing from TCRdb's copy, which holds only in-frame ones; the method was immunoSEQ multiplex PCR. The sample gives roughly 150,000 clones, over 55% of which show up once; roughly 2.1% is in the top ten. This clone was found once. The antigen remains unidentified. Sequenced material: PBMCs. This clonotype was sampled from a middle-aged man in good health and CMV-seronegative. This rearrangement joins TRBV5-4 to TRBJ1-5; D not certain. CDR3 in DNA: TGTGCCACCCGACTTAACAATCAGCCCCAGCATTTT. Translation gives CATRLNNQPQHF.